Included here is one T cell receptor (beta chain) sequence, with context. This clone's antigen is unknown. Base qualities are missing; no much larger clone stands one base away. The data originate from a study of PD-1 blockade in classical Hodgkin lymphoma (dated by TCRdb to the early 2020s). Regarding the study in general: Nivolumab dosing was 3 mg/kg intravenously every 2 weeks, continuing until either disease progression or unacceptable toxicity. The study used CyTOF and TCR beta sequencing to define a peripheral blood immune signature of response to PD-1 blockade in classical Hodgkin lymphoma.

Reading the label with the study, this specimen's time point is: cycle 4 day 1 (C4D1), after more than five weeks of nivolumab. Every trial patient had relapsed following autologous stem cell transplantation, and prior brentuximab vedotin exposure was what differed among cohorts A, B and C. A total of about 51 patients with relapsed/refractory classical Hodgkin lymphoma made up the trial cohort, and each patient's best overall response was complete response, partial response or progressive disease. Trial patients were treated with single-agent nivolumab in the multi-cohort phase II CheckMate 205 trial. An independent review committee assessed best overall response by applying the 2007 International Working Group response criteria. PBMCs from the trial were collected at three points: immediately before nivolumab initiation (C1D1), and during therapy at cycle 2 day 1 and cycle 4 day 1. Peripheral blood was collected in 8 mL Vacutainer Cell Preparation Tubes, from which PBMCs were isolated by centrifugation and then cryopreserved.

Genomic DNA was isolated using the Qiagen DNeasy kit from unsorted PBMCs as well as from negatively selected CD4+ and CD8+ fractions. Amplification of TCR beta CDR3 regions was done by immunoSEQ multiplex PCR with primers that anneal to V and J segments. A synthetic immune receptor repertoire was used to minimize amplification bias, and any remaining bias was removed computationally after sequencing. Regarding the original processing steps: Custom Python scripts were used to quantify repertoire diversity as the Shannon entropy index. Unsorted, CD4+ and CD8+ repertoires were examined separately, except in combined analyses, for which CD4+ and CD8+ sequences were merged in silico. Clonal expansion was defined as at least a 2-fold frequency increase after treatment relative to C1D1, with a pseudocount of 0.5 for undetected baseline clones. Clones with 0 or 1 copy at C1D1 were classified as singleton clones, and clones with 2 or more copies were classified as non-singleton clones. Clones expanded in unsorted samples were annotated as CD4+, CD8+ or unknown by matching protein sequences in sorted samples from the same patient. Wilcoxon tests were applied to paired samples to test diversity changes from C1D1 to C4D1. Imported from immuneACCESS, the table was reduced by TCRdb to in-frame sequences with V and J called. These copies leave out some clones; in studies compared against another copy, an unresolved V gene accounts for under half, and the cause of the remainder is not known. That table gives V, J and clone size, and the DNA gave D and trimming. Counted in this sample were about 90,000 clones; less than 95% of them appeared once. Clones ranked in the top ten supply around 3% of the sample.

The germline V gene (reference sequence) supplies CDR1 MNHEY and CDR2 SMNVEV. The germline ends are 7 bases apart after V is trimmed by 2 bases and J by 2 bases. CDR3 length: 13 amino acids, cysteine to phenylalanine. Kept here is only the CDR3 DNA, which spans 39 bases and is read in frame from base 1. Summary of the overall study and its limitations: Patients starting nivolumab less than 1 year after ASCT had lower diversity and were excluded from later analyses to avoid confounding by immune reconstitution. Trial patients with a complete response had baseline diversity similar to that of newly diagnosed patients, while partial responders and progressors had significantly lower diversity. Only a single clinical trial cohort was studied, and what caused the repertoire differences, possibly disease activity or prior therapy, remained undefined. Newly diagnosed patients were reported to have lower baseline TCR diversity than healthy donors, and relapsed/refractory patients were reported to have lower baseline TCR diversity still. CD4+ but not CD8+ TCR diversity rose significantly by C4D1 (p=0.0027 vs p=0.16), most apparent in complete responders (p=0.02).

This sequence uses TRBV27 and TRBJ2-7, with no D gene named confidently. The material sequenced was peripheral blood mononuclear cells (PBMCs), taken before the fourth cycle of nivolumab. This clonotype originated in a human donor with classical Hodgkin lymphoma. The DNA reads as follows: TGTGCCAGCAGTTTAGGCAGCACCTACGAGCAGTACTTC. Its protein product is CASSLGSTYEQYF.